This TCR beta chain was retrieved from a study of sequential checkpoint blockade in melanoma. TCRdb keeps only in-frame clones here, not all; method: immunoSEQ multiplex PCR. This table holds around 41,000 clones, 75% to 90% found once. Stated treatment: randomized to nivolumab then ipilimumab (arm A) or the reverse (arm B). From thawed PBMCs, live CD3+CD8+ cells negative for CD19 and CD56 were sorted. This clone was observed a single time. The sequence was obtained from a human donor with melanoma. The sample in question was CD8+ T cells sorted from blood (inferred from file names), obtained from a patient given nivolumab and ipilimumab in sequence.

The CDR3 nucleotides read TGTGCCACCAGCATATACAGGAACACTGAAGCTTTCTTT. Protein sequence: CATSIYRNTEAFF. V gene TRBV15 combines with J gene TRBJ1-1; D uncertain. The CDR3 length is 13 residues. Germline V gene data show CDR1 as LNHNV and CDR2 as YYDKDF (reference sequence). Trimming took off 4 bases at V and 1 base at J, with 7 bases between the two ends.